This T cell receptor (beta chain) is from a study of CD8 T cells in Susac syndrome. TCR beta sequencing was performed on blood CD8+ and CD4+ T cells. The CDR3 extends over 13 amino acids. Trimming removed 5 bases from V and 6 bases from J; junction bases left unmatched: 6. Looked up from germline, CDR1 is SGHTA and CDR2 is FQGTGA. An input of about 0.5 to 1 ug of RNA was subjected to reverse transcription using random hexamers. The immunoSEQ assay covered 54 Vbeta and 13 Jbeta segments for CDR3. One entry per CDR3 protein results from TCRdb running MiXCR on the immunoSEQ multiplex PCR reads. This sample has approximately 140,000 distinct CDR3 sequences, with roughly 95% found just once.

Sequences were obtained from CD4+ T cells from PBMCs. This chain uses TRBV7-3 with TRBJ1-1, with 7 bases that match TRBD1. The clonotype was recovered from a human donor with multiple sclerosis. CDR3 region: CASSQRGPSEAFF. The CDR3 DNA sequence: TGTGCCAGCAGCCAAAGGGGGCCCTCTGAAGCTTTCTTT.